These 21 T cell receptor beta chains were sequenced from one sample in a study of T cells in Graves' hyperthyroidism and ophthalmopathy. Amplified TCR beta CDR3 regions derived from RNA transcripts. The HTBI set primed first-round TCR CDR3 RT-PCR. TCRdb re-derived calls from the multiplex PCR reads in MiXCR, one entry per CDR3 protein. The repertoire includes approximately 430,000 distinct CDR3 sequences, approximately 14% of them detected once, and 13% to 15% sits in the top ten. Sequencing input: blood. These receptors all stem from a woman under 30 with Graves' hyperthyroidism.

As concerns this clonotype: A much larger clone lies one base from this, so it may be a read error. The rearrangement links TRBV18 to TRBJ2-3; D perhaps matches TRBD1 (5 bases). The CDR3 has 12 amino acids. The germline V gene encodes CDR1 KGHSH and CDR2 LQKENI. This CDR3 reads CVSSSDRITQYF. Written as DNA, the CDR3 is TGTGTCAGCTCGTCTGACAGAATTACGCAGTATTTT.

This clonotype was counted a few times. The rearrangement uses TRBV20-1 and TRBJ2-3; TRBD2 matches at 9 bases. The junction had 6 bases not matched to a gene; V was cut back by 6 bases and J by 5 bases. The CDR3 has 13 amino acids. Germline loops: CDR1 DFQATT, CDR2 SNEGSKA (reference sequence). CDR3 bases: TGCAGTGCCGCGGGACTAGCTGTAGATACGCAGTATTTT. Translation: CSAAGLAVDTQYF.

This clonotype was found many times. The J gene is TRBJ1-1, the V gene TRBV10-3, with 7 bases identical to TRBD1. The CDR3 runs 17 residues. V lost 4 bases and J lost 6; bases outside the gene matches: 17. Germline V gene data show CDR1 as ENHRY and CDR2 as SYGVKD. CDR3 region: CAISAGGSVRGSAEAFF. The CDR3 DNA sequence: TGTGCCATCAGTGCCGGTGGGTCAGTCAGGGGGTCGGCTGAAGCTTTCTTT.

This clonotype has more than one count but fewer than ten. The chain has TRBV12-3 or TRBV12-4 and TRBJ1-5; 7 bases align to TRBD1. The CDR3 contains 15 residues. V lost 3 bases and J lost 4; bases outside the gene matches: 6. CDR3 sequence: CASSFAAGGNQPQHF. The CDR3 nucleotides are TGTGCCAGCAGTTTTGCGGCAGGGGGAAATCAGCCCCAGCATTTT.

This chain connects TRBV9 to TRBJ2-7; the match to TRBD1 covers 9 bases. V was clipped by 1 base and J by 3 bases; unmatched bases: 5. Per germline, CDR1 SGDLS and CDR2 YYNGEE. The CDR3 consists of 15 residues. CDR3 region: CASSVQGQGFYEQYF. In DNA form, the CDR3 reads TGTGCCAGCAGCGTACAGGGACAGGGCTTCTACGAGCAGTACTTC.

The table lists this clonotype with many counts. The rearrangement uses TRBV12-3 or TRBV12-4 and TRBJ2-1; D is perhaps TRBD2 (5 bases). V shed 10 bases and J shed 4 bases, with 14 bases lying between them. This CDR3 region has 13 residues. The CDR3, as DNA: TGTGCCACCCCCCGGGGTTTGTACAATGAGCAGTTCTTC. Residues: CATPRGLYNEQFF.

The V and J genes are TRBV15 and TRBJ1-5; D uncertain. Looked up from germline, CDR1 is LNHNV and CDR2 is YYDKDF (reference sequence). The CDR3 is made up of 14 amino acids. Trimming left V 3 bases short and J 5 bases short, with 11 bases between. The CDR3 coding sequence is TGTGCCACCAGCAGCCGACAAGCATATCAGCCCCAGCATTTT. Translating gives CATSSRQAYQPQHF.

Many counts were recorded for this clonotype. The chain links TRBV11-2 to TRBJ2-1, with 9 bases lining up with TRBD2. V lost 5 bases to trimming and J lost 7 bases; unmatched junction nucleotides: 12. Germline V gene lookup returns CDR1 SGHAT and CDR2 FQNNGV. The CDR3 length is 16 residues. DNA of the CDR3: TGTGCCAGCAGCCCACCATCCGGGACTAGCCAAAATGAGCAGTTCTTC. This codes for CASSPPSGTSQNEQFF.

This clonotype has only a few counts. The chain couples TRBV7-9 to TRBJ2-2; D is unclear. Germline loops: CDR1 SEHNR, CDR2 FQNEAQ (reference sequence). Trimming cost V 1 base and J 5 bases, with 11 bases left between them. The CDR3 consists of 15 residues. The CDR3, as DNA: TGTGCCAGCAGCTTAGTAGCTGATACAACCGGGGAGCTGTTTTTT. Its translation is CASSLVADTTGELFF.

There are many counts of this clonotype. This chain connects TRBV11-2 to TRBJ1-1; TRBD1 agrees at 9 bases. The germline V gene encodes CDR1 SGHAT and CDR2 FQNNGV. The trim removed 5 bases at V and 2 bases at J, leaving 9 bases unmatched. The CDR3 sequence is 16 residues long. CDR3 residues: CASSLSYRGRNTEAFF. In DNA, the CDR3 is TGTGCCAGCAGCCTATCTTACAGGGGGCGCAACACTGAAGCTTTCTTT.

Ten or more counts support this clonotype. CDR3 nucleotides: TGTGCCAGCAGCGTACAGGGGGCGAACACCGGGGAGCTGTTTTTT. It translates to CASSVQGANTGELFF. The V and J genes are TRBV7-8 and TRBJ2-2; TRBD1 aligns across 8 bases. The trim removed 5 bases at V and 0 bases at J, leaving 2 bases unmatched. The CDR3 runs 15 residues. Per germline, CDR1 SGHVS and CDR2 FQNEAQ.

This clonotype was counted ten times or more. This sequence joins TRBV12-5 and TRBJ1-1; 8 bases match TRBD1. This CDR3 is built from 19 residues. The V and J ends lost 0 bases and 1 base, in that order; junction bases with no gene match: 13. CDR1 is LGHNT, CDR2 FRNRAP, per germline. The chain's CDR3 is CASGLVAGRGLEGNTEAFF. The DNA of the CDR3 is TGTGCTAGTGGTTTGGTAGCGGGCAGGGGGCTGGAGGGGAACACTGAAGCTTTCTTT.

This clonotype has at least ten counts. The rearrangement joins TRBV2 to TRBJ1-5; no clear D gene. Between the trimmed V and J ends, which lost 10 bases and 5 bases, there was a span of 18 bases. This CDR3 has 14 residues. Germline V gene data show CDR1 as SNHLY and CDR2 as FYNNEI. The CDR3 sequence: CATARGGGHQPQHF. The DNA of the CDR3 is TGTGCCACCGCGCGGGGAGGAGGGCATCAGCCCCAGCATTTT.

This clonotype came up many times. The chain is built from TRBV11-2 and TRBJ1-1; D is undetermined. The V gene's germline CDR1 is SGHAT and CDR2 FQNNGV. The CDR3 has 13 amino acids. Trimming left V 4 bases short and J 4 bases short, with 10 bases between. The CDR3 DNA reads TGTGCCAGCAGCTCCGATTCTTTCACTGAAGCTTTCTTT. Amino acid sequence: CASSSDSFTEAFF.

This clonotype was recorded many times. The CDR3 DNA reads as TGCGCCAGCAGCTTGGCCTGGAGGGACAGACGTTTTGGCGAGCAGTACTTC. Amino acids: CASSLAWRDRRFGEQYF. The chain recombines TRBV5-1 with TRBJ2-7; D is perhaps TRBD1 (7 bases). Germline loops: CDR1 SGHRS, CDR2 YFSETQ. This CDR3 spans 17 amino acids. V gave up 0 bases and J gave up 6 bases, with 22 bases separating them.

The table lists this clonotype with many counts. The chain recombines TRBV6-1 with TRBJ2-1, with D maybe TRBD2 (6 bases). Trimming took 5 bases from V and 0 from J, leaving 17 bases between them. This CDR3 contains 17 residues. CDR1 is MNHNS and CDR2 is SASEGT in the germline V gene. For the CDR3, the DNA is TGTGCCAGCAGTCTACGTCCCGGCGGGATCTCCTACAATGAGCAGTTCTTC. Translating gives CASSLRPGGISYNEQFF.

The gene calls are TRBV25-1 and TRBJ1-1, with D uncertain. The CDR3 consists of 14 residues. V lost 8 bases to trimming and J lost 4 bases, with 17 bases between them. CDR1 MGHDK and CDR2 SYGVNS come from the germline V gene. The CDR3 reads CASAYTGSPTEAFF. DNA of the CDR3: TGTGCCAGCGCCTACACTGGGAGCCCCACTGAAGCTTTCTTT.

In its sample, this clonotype was seen many times. The chain couples TRBV11-2 to TRBJ2-5, with 13 positions matching TRBD2. Germline V gene sequence: CDR1 SGHAT, CDR2 FQNNGV. Trimming removed 5 bases from V and 2 bases from J; junction bases left unmatched: 5. CDR3 length equals 16 residues. As DNA, the CDR3 is TGTGCCAGCAGCCCACGACTAGCGGGGGGACAAGAGACCCAGTACTTC. Protein sequence: CASSPRLAGGQETQYF. The variable domain in full, completed from reference TRBV11-2 and TRBJ2-5, reads EAGVAQSPRYKIIEKRQSVAFWCNPISGHATLYWYQQILGQGPKLLIQFQNNGVVDDSQLPKDRFSAERLKGVDSTLKIQPAKLEDSAVYLCASSPRLAGGQETQYFGPGTRLLVL.

The rearrangement links TRBV5-5 to TRBJ1-6; D is undetermined. CDR1 SGHKS and CDR2 YYEKEE come from the germline V gene (reference sequence). Trimming took 1 base from V and 7 from J, leaving 15 bases between them. The CDR3 has 16 residues. The CDR3 coding sequence is TGTGCCAGCAGCTTGTTACCGCCAAGAACCAATTCACCCCTCCACTTT. Translating it yields CASSLLPPRTNSPLHF. The full variable domain, completed using reference TRBV5-5 and TRBJ1-6, is DAGVTQSPTHLIKTRGQQVTLRCSPISGHKSVSWYQQVLGQGPQFIFQYYEKEERGRGNFPDRFSARQFPNYSSELNVNALLLGDSALYLCASSLLPPRTNSPLHFGNGTRLTVT.

In its sample, this clonotype was seen a few times. CDR3 in DNA: TGTGCCAGCAGTCCCCGGGACAGCAGCTCCTACGAGCAGTACTTC. As protein: CASSPRDSSSYEQYF. The chain carries TRBV6-1 and TRBJ2-7; the match to TRBD1 covers 7 bases. Germline V gene sequence: CDR1 MNHNS, CDR2 SASEGT. The CDR3 is 15 residues long. V trimming: 5 bases; J trimming: 0 bases; junction bases outside the gene matches: 7.

This clonotype was recorded at least ten times. V is TRBV4-1 and J is TRBJ2-1; D assignment may be TRBD1 or TRBD2 (5 bases each). V lost 4 bases, J lost 0 bases, and 13 bases lay in between. CDR1 and CDR2 (germline): MGHRA, YSYEKL. This CDR3 is built from 16 residues. The CDR3 sequence: CASSPTGTDSYNEQFF. The CDR3 nucleotides are TGCGCCAGCAGCCCCACCGGGACGGACTCCTACAATGAGCAGTTCTTC.